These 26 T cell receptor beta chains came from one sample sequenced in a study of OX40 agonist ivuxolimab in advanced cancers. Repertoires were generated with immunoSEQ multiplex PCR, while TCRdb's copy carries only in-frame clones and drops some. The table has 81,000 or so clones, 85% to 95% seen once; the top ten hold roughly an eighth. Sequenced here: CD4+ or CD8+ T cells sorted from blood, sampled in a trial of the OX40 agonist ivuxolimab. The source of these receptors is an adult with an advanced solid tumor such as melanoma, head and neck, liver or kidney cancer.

The CDR3 DNA reads as TGCGCCAGCAGCCCCGACGGGAGCCCCAGTCAATGGTCCTACACCTTC. This encodes CASSPDGSPSQWSYTF. The chain joins TRBV4-3 to TRBJ1-2; no clear D gene. Looked up from germline, CDR1 is LGHNA and CDR2 is YSLEER. CDR3 length: 16 residues. Trimming left V 4 bases short and J 10 bases short, with 25 bases between.

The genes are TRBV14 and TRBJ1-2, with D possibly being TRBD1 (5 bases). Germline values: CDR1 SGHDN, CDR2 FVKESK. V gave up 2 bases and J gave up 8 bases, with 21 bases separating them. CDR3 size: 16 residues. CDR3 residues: CASSQTGRGRAEGYTF. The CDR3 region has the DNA TGTGCCAGCAGCCAAACCGGCCGGGGCAGGGCTGAAGGCTACACCTTC.

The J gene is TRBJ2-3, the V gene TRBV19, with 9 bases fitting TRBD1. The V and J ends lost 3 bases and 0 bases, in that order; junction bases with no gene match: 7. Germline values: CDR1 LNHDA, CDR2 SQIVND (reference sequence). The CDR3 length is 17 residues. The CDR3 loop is CASSIPGTGTSTDTQYF. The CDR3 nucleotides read TGTGCCAGTAGTATCCCCGGGACAGGGACTAGCACAGATACGCAGTATTTT.

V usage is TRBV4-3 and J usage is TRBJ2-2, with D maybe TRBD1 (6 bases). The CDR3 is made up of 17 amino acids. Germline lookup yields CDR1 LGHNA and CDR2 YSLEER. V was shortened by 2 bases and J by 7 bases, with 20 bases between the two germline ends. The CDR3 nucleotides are TGCGCCAGCAGCCAACCGCGAAATGGACCCAGGGGCGGGGAGCTGTTTTTT. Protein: CASSQPRNGPRGGELFF.

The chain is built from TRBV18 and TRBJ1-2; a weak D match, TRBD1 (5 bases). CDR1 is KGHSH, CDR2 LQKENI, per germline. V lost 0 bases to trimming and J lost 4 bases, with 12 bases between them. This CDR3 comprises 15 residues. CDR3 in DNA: TGTGCCAGCTCACCACCAATCCCAGGGAGCTATGGCTACACCTTC. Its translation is CASSPPIPGSYGYTF.

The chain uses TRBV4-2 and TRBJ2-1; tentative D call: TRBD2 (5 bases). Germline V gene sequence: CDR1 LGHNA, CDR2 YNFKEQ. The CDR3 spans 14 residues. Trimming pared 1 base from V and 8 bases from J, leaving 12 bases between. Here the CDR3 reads CASSQGRLAHEQFF. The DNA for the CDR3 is TGTGCCAGCAGCCAAGGCCGGCTAGCCCATGAGCAGTTCTTC.

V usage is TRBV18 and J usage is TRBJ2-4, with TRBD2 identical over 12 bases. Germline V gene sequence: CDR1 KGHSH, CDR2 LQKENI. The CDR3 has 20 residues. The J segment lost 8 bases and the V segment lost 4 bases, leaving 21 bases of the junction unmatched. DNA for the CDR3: TGTGCCAGCTCACGCGGGACGACGCCTAGCGGGAGGGCCTGGGTGGACATTCAGTACTTC. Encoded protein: CASSRGTTPSGRAWVDIQYF. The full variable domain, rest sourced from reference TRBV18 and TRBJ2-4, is NAGVMQNPRHLVRRRGQEARLRCSPMKGHSHVYWYRQLPEEGLKFMVYLQKENIIDESGMPKERFSAEFPKEGPSILRIQQVVRGDSAAYFCASSRGTTPSGRAWVDIQYFGAGTRLSVL.

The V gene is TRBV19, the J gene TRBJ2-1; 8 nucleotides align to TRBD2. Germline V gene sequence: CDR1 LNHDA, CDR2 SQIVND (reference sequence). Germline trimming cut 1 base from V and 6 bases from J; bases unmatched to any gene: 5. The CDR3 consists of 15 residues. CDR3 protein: CASSIAAGVLNEQFF. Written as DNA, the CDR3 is TGTGCCAGTAGTATAGCAGCGGGAGTTCTCAATGAGCAGTTCTTC.

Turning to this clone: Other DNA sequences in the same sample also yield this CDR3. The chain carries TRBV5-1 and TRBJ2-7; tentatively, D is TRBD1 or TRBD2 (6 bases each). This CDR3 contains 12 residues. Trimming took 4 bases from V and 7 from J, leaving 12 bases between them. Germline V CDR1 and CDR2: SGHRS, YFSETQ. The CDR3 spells CASSLGGGEQYF. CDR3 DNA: TGCGCCAGCAGCCTTGGAGGGGGGGAGCAGTACTTC.

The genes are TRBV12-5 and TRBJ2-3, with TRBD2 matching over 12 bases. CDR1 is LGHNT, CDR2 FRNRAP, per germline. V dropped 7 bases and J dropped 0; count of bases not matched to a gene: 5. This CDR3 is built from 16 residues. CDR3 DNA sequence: TGTGCTAGTGCCTCCGGACTAGCGGGAAGCACAGATACGCAGTATTTT. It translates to CASASGLAGSTDTQYF.

CDR3 loop: CASTPRGLGLMNTEAFF. The CDR3 DNA is TGTGCCAGCACCCCCAGGGGGCTCGGCCTCATGAACACTGAAGCTTTCTTT. The rearrangement joins TRBV7-9 to TRBJ1-1; 8 bases are shared with TRBD1. V lost 7 bases to trimming and J lost 0 bases; unmatched junction nucleotides: 13. The germline V gene has CDR1 SEHNR and CDR2 FQNEAQ (reference sequence). This CDR3 contains 17 residues.

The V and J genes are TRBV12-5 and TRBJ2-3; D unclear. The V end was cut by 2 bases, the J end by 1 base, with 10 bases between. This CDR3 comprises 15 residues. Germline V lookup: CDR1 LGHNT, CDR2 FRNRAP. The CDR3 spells CASGLLEAGTDTQYF. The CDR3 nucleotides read TGTGCTAGTGGTTTGTTAGAGGCGGGCACAGATACGCAGTATTTT.

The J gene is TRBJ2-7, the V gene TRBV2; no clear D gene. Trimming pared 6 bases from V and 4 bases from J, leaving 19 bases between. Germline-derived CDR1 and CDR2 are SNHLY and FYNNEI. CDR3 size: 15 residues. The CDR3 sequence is CASSSLLIPRYEQYF. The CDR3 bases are TGTGCCAGCAGCTCCCTTTTAATTCCCCGTTACGAGCAGTACTTC.

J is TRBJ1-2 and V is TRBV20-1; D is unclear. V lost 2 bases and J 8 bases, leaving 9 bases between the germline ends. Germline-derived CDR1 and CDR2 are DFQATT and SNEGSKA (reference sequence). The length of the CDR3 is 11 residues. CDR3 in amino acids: CSARRSEGYTF. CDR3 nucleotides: TGCAGTGCTAGAAGGTCTGAAGGCTACACCTTC.

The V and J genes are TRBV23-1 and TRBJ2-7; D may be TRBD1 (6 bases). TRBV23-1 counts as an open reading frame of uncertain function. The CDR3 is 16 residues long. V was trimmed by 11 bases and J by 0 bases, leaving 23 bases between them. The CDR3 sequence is CAGLTRGHYFSYEQYF. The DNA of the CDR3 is TGCGCCGGACTGACCAGGGGACACTATTTCTCCTACGAGCAGTACTTC.

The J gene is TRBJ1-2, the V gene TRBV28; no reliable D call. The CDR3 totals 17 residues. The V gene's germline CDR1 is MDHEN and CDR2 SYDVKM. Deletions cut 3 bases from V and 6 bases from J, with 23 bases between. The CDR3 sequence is CASSFILDPTVQNGYTF. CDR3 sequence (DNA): TGTGCCAGCAGTTTTATCCTTGACCCCACCGTCCAGAATGGCTACACCTTC.

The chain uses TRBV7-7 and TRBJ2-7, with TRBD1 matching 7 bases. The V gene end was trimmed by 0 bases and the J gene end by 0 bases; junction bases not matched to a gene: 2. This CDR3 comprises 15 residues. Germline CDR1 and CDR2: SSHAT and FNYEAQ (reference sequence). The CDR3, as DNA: TGTGCCAGCAGCTTAGCCAGGGGGACCTCCTACGAGCAGTACTTC. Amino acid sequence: CASSLARGTSYEQYF.

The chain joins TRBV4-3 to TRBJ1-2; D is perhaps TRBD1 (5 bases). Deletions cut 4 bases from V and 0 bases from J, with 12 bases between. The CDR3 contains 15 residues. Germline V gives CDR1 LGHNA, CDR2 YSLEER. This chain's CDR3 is CASSPRDLSNYGYTF. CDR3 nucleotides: TGCGCCAGCAGCCCGAGGGACCTATCTAACTATGGCTACACCTTC.

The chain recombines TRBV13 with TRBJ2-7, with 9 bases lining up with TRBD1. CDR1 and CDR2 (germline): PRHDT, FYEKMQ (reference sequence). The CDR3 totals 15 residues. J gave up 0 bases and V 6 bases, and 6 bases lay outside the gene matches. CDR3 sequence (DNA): TGTGCCAGCAGGGCTGGACAGGGGCCCTCCTACGAGCAGTACTTC. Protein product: CASRAGQGPSYEQYF.

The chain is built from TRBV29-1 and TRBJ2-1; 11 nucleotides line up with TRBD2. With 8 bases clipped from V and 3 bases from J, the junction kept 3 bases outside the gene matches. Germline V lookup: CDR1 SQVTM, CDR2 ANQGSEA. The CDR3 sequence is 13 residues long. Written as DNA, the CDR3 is TGCAGCATTAGCGGGAGGGACTACAATGAGCAGTTCTTC. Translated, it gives CSISGRDYNEQFF.

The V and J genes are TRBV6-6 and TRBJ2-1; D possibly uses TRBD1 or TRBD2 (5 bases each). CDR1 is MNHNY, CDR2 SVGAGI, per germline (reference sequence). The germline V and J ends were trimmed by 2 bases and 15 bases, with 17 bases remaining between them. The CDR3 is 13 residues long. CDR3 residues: CASSYGAGSARFF. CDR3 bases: TGTGCCAGCAGTTACGGAGCAGGGAGCGCACGGTTCTTC.

The CDR3 DNA follows: TGTGCCAGCTCACCCTCGGACAGGCCGGGGACTGAAGCTTTCTTT. Translated: CASSPSDRPGTEAFF. The chain joins TRBV18 to TRBJ1-1, with 7 bases lining up with TRBD1. The CDR3 extends over 15 amino acids. V shed 3 bases and J 5 bases; nucleotides not matched to a gene: 9. Germline V gives CDR1 KGHSH, CDR2 LQKENI.

This CDR3 is CASSQLGTSGDNEQFF. The CDR3 DNA reads as TGCGCCAGCAGCCAATTGGGGACTAGCGGAGACAATGAGCAGTTCTTC. The V call is TRBV4-1, the J call TRBJ2-1, with TRBD2 identical over 11 bases. J gave up 5 bases and V 2 bases, and 5 bases lay outside the gene matches. This CDR3 has 16 amino acids. Germline V lookup: CDR1 MGHRA, CDR2 YSYEKL.

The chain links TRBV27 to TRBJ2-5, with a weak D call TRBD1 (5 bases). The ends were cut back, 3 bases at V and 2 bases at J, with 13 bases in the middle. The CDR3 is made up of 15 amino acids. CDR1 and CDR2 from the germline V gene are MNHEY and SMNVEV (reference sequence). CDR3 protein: CASSLVLGQQETQYF. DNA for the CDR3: TGTGCCAGCAGTTTGGTTTTGGGGCAGCAAGAGACCCAGTACTTC.

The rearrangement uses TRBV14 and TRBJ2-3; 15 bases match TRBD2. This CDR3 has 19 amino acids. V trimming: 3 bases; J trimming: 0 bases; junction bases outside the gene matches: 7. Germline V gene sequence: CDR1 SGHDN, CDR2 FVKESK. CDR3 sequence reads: CASSHRTSGRAPSTDTQYF. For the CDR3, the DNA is TGTGCCAGCAGCCACCGGACTAGCGGGAGGGCACCTAGCACAGATACGCAGTATTTT.

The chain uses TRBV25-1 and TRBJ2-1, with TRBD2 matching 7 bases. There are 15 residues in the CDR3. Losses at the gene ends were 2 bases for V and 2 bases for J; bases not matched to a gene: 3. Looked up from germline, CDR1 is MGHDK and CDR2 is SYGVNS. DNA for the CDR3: TGTGCCAGCAGTGAACCCGGGACTACCTACAATGAGCAGTTCTTC. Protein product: CASSEPGTTYNEQFF.